This TCR beta chain was recorded in a study of blood T cell repertoires in COVID-19. Profiled with immunoSEQ multiplex PCR; TCRdb holds only in-frame clones, not every one. The profile shows under 300,000 clones, 82% of them singletons. The germline CDR1 and CDR2 sequences are ENHRY and SYGVKD. This CDR3 is built from 13 residues. The ends lost 10 bases at V and 0 bases at J; junction bases unmatched: 3. This TCR was sampled from a woman of 80 years or more with active or convalescent COVID-19. The gene calls are TRBV10-3 and TRBJ2-1; 7 bases agree with TRBD1. The material sequenced was peripheral blood. CDR3 coding DNA: TGTGCCACCCGACAGGGCTCCTACAATGAGCAGTTCTTC. It encodes CATRQGSYNEQFF.